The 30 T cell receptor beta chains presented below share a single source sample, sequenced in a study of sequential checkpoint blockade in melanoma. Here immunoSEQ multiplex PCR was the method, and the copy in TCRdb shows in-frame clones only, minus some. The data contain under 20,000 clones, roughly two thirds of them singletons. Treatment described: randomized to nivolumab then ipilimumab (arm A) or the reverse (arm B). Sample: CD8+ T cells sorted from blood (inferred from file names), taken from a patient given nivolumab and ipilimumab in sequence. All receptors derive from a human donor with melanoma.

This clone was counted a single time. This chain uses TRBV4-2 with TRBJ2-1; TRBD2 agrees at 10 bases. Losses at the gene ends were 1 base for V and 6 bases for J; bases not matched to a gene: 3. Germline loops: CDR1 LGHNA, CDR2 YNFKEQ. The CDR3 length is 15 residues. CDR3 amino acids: CASSQALAGTNEQFF. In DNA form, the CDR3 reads TGTGCCAGCAGCCAAGCACTAGCGGGAACCAATGAGCAGTTCTTC.

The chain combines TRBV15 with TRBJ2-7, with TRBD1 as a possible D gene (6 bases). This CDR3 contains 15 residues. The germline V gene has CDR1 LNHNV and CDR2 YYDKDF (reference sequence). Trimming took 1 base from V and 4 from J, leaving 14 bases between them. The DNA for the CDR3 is TGTGCCACCAGCAGAGGAAGACAGGCCTTTTACGAGCAGTACTTC. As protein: CATSRGRQAFYEQYF.

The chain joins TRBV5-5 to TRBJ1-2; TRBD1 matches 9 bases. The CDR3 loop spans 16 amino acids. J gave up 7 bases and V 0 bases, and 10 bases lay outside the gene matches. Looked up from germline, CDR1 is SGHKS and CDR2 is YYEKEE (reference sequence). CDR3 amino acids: CASSLELRDRVFGYTF. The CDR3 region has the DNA TGTGCCAGCAGCTTGGAGCTTAGGGACAGGGTTTTTGGCTACACCTTC. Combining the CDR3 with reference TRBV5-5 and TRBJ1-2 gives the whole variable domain DAGVTQSPTHLIKTRGQQVTLRCSPISGHKSVSWYQQVLGQGPQFIFQYYEKEERGRGNFPDRFSARQFPNYSSELNVNALLLGDSALYLCASSLELRDRVFGYTFGSGTRLTVV.

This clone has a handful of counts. The CDR3 DNA is TGTGCCAGCAGCGATTTTGACCGGGACTACCTGACGGGCGAGCAGTACTTC. Its translation: CASSDFDRDYLTGEQYF. The V call is TRBV5-5, the J call TRBJ2-7; 7 bases line up with TRBD2. V lost 4 bases, J lost 6 bases, and 19 bases stayed unmatched. Germline V gives CDR1 SGHKS, CDR2 YYEKEE (reference sequence). This CDR3 region has 17 residues.

Written as DNA, the CDR3 is TGTGCCAGCAAGGGACAGGGGCGGAACGAGCAGTACTTC. This codes for CASKGQGRNEQYF. J is TRBJ2-7 and V is TRBV2; 10 nucleotides align to TRBD1. Germline assignment: CDR1 SNHLY and CDR2 FYNNEI. Trimming cost V 7 bases and J 5 bases; bases outside gene matches: 5. The CDR3 length is 13 residues.

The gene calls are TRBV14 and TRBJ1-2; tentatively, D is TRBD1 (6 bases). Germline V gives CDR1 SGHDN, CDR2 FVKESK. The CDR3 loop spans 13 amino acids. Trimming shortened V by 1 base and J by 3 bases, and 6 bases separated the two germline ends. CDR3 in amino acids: CASSQGTDYGYTF. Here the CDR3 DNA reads TGTGCCAGCAGCCAAGGGACAGACTATGGCTACACCTTC.

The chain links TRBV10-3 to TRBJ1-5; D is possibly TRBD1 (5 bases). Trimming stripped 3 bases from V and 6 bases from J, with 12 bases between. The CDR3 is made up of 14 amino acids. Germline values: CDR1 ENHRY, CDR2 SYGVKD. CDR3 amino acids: CAISDSRGGQPQHF. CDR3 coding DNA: TGTGCCATCAGTGATTCAAGGGGCGGTCAGCCCCAGCATTTT.

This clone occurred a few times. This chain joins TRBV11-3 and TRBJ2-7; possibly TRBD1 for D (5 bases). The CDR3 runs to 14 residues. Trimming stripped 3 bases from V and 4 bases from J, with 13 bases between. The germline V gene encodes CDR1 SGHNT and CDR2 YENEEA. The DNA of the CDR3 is TGTGCCAGCAGCTTGAAGGGGATGGGGTACGAGCAGTACTTC. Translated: CASSLKGMGYEQYF.

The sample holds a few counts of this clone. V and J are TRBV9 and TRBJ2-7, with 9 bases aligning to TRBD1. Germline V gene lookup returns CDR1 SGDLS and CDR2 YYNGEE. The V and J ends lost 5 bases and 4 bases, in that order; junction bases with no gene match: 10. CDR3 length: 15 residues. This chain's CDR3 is CASSEPGQGTYEQYF. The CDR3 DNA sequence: TGTGCCAGCAGTGAACCGGGACAGGGTACGTACGAGCAGTACTTC.

The CDR3 coding sequence is TGCAGCGTTGAAAGAAGCGGGCCCAGCCAAGAGACCCAGTACTTC. This translates into CSVERSGPSQETQYF. The chain combines TRBV29-1 with TRBJ2-5; perhaps TRBD2 as D (6 bases). CDR1 and CDR2 (germline): SQVTM, ANQGSEA. The V end was cut by 2 bases, the J end by 1 base, with 14 bases between. This CDR3 region has 15 residues.

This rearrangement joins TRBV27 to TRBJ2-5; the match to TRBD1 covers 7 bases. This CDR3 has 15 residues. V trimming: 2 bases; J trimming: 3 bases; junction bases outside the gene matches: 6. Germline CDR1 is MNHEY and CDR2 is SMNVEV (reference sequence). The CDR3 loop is CASSLVGGPKETQYF. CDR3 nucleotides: TGTGCCAGCAGTTTAGTAGGGGGCCCGAAAGAGACCCAGTACTTC.

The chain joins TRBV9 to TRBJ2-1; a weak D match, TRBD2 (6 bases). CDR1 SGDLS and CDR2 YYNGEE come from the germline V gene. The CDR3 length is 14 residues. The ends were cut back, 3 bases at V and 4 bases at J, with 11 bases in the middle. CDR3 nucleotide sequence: TGTGCCAGCAGCGACGGGAGCGGGTACAATGAGCAGTTCTTC. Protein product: CASSDGSGYNEQFF.

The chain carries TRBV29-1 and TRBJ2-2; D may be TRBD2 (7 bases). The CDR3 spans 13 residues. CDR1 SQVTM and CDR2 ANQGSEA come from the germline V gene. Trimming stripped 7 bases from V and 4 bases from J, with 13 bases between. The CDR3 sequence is CSGGRGTTGELFF. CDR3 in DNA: TGCAGCGGGGGGAGGGGGACCACCGGGGAGCTGTTTTTT.

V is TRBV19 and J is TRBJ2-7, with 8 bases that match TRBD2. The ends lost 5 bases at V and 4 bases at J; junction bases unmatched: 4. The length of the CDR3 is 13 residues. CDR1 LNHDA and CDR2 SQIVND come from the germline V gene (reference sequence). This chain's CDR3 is CASSAGGFYEQYF. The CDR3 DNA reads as TGTGCCAGTAGTGCGGGAGGTTTTTACGAGCAGTACTTC. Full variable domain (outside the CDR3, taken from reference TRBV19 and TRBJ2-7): DGGITQSPKYLFRKEGQNVTLSCEQNLNHDAMYWYRQDPGQGLRLIYYSQIVNDFQKGDIAEGYSVSREKKESFPLTVTSAQKNPTAFYLCASSAGGFYEQYFGPGTRLTVT.

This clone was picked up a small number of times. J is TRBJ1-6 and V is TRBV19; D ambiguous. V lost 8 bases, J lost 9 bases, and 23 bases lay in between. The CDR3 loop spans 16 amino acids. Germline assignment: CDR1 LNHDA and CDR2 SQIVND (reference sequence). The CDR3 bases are TGTGCCAGTTTAGAAAAGCATGGTCGGTATCTTTCACCCCTCCACTTT. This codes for CASLEKHGRYLSPLHF. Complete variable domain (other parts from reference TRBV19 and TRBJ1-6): DGGITQSPKYLFRKEGQNVTLSCEQNLNHDAMYWYRQDPGQGLRLIYYSQIVNDFQKGDIAEGYSVSREKKESFPLTVTSAQKNPTAFYLCASLEKHGRYLSPLHFGNGTRLTVT.

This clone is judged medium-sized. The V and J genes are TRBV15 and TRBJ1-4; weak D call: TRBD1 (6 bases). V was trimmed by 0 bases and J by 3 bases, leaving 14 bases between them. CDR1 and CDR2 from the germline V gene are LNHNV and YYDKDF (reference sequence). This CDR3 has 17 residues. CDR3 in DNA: TGTGCCACCAGCAGAGATCGGGGGGCTCCAGCTAATGAAAAACTGTTTTTT. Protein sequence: CATSRDRGAPANEKLFF.

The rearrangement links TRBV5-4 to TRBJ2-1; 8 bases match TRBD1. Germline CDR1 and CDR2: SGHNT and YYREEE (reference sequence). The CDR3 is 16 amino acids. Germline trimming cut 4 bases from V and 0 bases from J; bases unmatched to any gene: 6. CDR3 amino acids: CASSPGQGASYNEQFF. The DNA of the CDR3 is TGTGCCAGCAGCCCGGGGCAGGGGGCCTCCTACAATGAGCAGTTCTTC.

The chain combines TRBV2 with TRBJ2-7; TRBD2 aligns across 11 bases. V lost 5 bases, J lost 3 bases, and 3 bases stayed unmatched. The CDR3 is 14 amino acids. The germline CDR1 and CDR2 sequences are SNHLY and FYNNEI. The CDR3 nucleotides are TGTGCCAGCAGTAGCGGGACTAGCGGCTACGAGCAGTACTTC. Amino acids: CASSSGTSGYEQYF.

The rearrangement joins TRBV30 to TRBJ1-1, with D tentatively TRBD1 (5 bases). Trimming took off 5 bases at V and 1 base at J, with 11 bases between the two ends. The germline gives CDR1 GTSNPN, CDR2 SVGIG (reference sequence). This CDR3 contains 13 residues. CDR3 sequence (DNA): TGTGCCTGGGCCGGGACTGAGAACACTGAAGCTTTCTTT. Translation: CAWAGTENTEAFF. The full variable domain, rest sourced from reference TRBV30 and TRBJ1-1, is SQTIHQWPATLVQPVGSPLSLECTVEGTSNPNLYWYRQAAGRGLQLLFYSVGIGQISSEVPQNLSASRPQDRQFILSSKKLLLSDSGFYLCAWAGTENTEAFFGQGTRLTVV.

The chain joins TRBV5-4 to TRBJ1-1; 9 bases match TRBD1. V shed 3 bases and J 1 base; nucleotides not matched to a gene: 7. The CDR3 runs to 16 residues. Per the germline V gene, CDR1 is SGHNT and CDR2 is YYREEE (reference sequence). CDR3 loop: CASSSPGTGTNTEAFF. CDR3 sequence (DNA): TGTGCCAGCAGCTCCCCCGGGACAGGGACGAACACTGAAGCTTTCTTT.

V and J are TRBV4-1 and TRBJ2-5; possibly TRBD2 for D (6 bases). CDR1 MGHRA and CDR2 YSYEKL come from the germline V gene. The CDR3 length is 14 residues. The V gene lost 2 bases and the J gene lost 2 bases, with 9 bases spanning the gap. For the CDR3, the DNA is TGCGCCAGCAGCCAAATTGGAGGGCAAGAGACCCAGTACTTC. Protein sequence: CASSQIGGQETQYF.

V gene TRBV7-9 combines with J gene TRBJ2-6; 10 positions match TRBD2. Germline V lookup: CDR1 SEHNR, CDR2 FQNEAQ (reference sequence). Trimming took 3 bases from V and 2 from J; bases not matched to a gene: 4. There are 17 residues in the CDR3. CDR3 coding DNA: TGTGCCAGCAGCTTGCTAGCGGGAGAGGCTGGGGCCAACGTCCTGACTTTC. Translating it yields CASSLLAGEAGANVLTF.

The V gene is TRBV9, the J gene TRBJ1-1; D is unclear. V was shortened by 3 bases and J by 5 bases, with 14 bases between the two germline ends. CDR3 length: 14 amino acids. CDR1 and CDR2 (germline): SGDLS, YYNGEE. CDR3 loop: CASSAGFGRTEAFF. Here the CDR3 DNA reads TGTGCCAGCAGCGCGGGCTTCGGGAGGACTGAAGCTTTCTTT. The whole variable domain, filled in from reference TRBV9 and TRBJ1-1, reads DSGVTQTPKHLITATGQRVTLRCSPRSGDLSVYWYQQSLDQGLQFLIQYYNGEERAKGNILERFSAQQFPDLHSELNLSSLELGDSALYFCASSAGFGRTEAFFGQGTRLTVV.

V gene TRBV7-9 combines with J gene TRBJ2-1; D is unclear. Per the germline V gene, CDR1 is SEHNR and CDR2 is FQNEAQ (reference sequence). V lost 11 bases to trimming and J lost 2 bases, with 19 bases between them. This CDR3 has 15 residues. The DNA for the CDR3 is TGTGCCGTCCACCCTACTCCGAGTACCTACAATGAGCAGTTCTTC. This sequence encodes CAVHPTPSTYNEQFF.

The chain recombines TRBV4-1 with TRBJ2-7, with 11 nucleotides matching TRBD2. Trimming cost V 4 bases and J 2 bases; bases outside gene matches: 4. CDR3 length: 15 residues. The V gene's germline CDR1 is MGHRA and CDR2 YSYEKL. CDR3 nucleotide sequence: TGCGCCAGCAGCCCGACTAGCGGGGCCGCCTACGAGCAGTACTTC. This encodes CASSPTSGAAYEQYF.

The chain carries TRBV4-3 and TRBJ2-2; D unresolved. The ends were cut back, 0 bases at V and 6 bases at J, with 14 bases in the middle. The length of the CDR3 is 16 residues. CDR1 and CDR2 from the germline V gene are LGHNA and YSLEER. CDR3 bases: TGCGCCAGCAGCCAAGACGTCGAGTACGCCCCCGGGGAGCTGTTTTTT. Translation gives CASSQDVEYAPGELFF.

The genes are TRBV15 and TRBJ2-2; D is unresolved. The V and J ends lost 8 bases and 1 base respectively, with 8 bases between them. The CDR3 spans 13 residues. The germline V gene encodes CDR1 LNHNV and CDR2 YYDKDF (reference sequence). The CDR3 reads CATLRRNTGELFF. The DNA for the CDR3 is TGTGCCACCTTAAGGAGGAACACCGGGGAGCTGTTTTTT.

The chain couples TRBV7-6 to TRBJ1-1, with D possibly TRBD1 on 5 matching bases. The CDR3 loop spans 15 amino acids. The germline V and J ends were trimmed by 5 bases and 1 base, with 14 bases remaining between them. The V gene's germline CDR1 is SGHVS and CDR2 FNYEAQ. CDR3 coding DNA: TGTGCCAGCAGCCTAAGGGGTGCTGGGAACACTGAAGCTTTCTTT. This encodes CASSLRGAGNTEAFF.

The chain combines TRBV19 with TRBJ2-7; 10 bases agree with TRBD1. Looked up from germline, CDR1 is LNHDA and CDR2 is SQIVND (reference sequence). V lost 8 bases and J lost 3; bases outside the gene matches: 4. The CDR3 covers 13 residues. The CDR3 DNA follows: TGTGCCAGTTCTTGGACAGGGGGCTACGAGCAGTACTTC. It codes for CASSWTGGYEQYF.

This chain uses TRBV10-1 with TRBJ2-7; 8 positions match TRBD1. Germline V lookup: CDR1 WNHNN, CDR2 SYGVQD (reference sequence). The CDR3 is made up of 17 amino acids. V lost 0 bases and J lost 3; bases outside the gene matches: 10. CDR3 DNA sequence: TGCGCCAGCAGTGAGTCGTGGGGACAGGAAGAAGTCTACGAGCAGTACTTC. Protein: CASSESWGQEEVYEQYF.